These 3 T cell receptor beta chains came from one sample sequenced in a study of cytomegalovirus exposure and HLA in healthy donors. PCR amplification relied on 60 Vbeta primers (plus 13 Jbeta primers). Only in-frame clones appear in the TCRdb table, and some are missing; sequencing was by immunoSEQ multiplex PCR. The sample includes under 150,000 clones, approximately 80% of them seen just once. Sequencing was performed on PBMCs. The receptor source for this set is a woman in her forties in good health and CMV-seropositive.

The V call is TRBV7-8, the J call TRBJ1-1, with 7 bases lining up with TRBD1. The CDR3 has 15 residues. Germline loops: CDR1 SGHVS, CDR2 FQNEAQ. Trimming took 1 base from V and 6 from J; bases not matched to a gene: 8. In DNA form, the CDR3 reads TGTGCCAGCAGCTTAGGGGGCAGGGGGAATCCTGAAGCTTTCTTT. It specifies CASSLGGRGNPEAFF.

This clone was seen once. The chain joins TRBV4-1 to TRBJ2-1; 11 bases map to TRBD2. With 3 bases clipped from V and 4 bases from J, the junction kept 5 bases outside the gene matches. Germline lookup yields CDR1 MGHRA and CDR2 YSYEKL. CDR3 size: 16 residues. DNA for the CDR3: TGCGCCAGCAGCCACCCTAGCGGGAGGAATTACAATGAGCAGTTCTTC. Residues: CASSHPSGRNYNEQFF.

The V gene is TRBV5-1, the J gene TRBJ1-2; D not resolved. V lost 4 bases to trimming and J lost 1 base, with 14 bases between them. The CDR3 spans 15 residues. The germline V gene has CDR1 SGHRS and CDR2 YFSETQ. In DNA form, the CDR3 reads TGCGCCAGCAGCCTAGGTGGCAGCCTTAACTATGGCTACACCTTC. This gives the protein CASSLGGSLNYGYTF.